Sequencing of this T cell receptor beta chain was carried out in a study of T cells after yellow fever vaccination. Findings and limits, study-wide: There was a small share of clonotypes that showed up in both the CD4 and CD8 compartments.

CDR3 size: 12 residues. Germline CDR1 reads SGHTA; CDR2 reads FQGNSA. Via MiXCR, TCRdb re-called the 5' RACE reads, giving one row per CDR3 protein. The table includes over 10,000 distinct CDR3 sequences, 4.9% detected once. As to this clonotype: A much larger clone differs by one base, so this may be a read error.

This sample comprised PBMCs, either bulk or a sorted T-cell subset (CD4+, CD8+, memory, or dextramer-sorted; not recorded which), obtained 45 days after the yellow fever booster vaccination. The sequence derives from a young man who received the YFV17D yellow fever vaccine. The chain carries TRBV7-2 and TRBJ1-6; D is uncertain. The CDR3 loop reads CAGSPPNSPLHF. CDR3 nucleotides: TGTGCCGGCAGCCCTCCGAATTCACCCCTCCACTTT.